This paragraph covers one TCR beta chain sequence. No antigen is known for it. V lost 4 bases, J lost 5 bases, and 14 bases lay in between. CDR3 length equals 15 residues. Germline values: CDR1 KGHDR, CDR2 SFDVKD. The sample originates from a study of blood T cells in healthy people across ages. The use of a sample-barcoded 5' primer and a J-beta primer mix characterized a second PCR of roughly 6 to 11 cycles. Using its own MiXCR run on the 5' RACE reads, TCRdb lists one record per CDR3 protein. This sample has hundreds of thousands of distinct CDR3 sequences, with 25% to 35% found just once. Study-wide results and caveats: The fall in TCR beta diversity per million T cells was roughly linear with age. Long-lived donors exceeded aged donors in naive CD4+ cells and diversity.

Healthy Russian Caucasian donors spanned ages about 6 to 95 years. This chain links TRBV24-1 with TRBJ2-1, with D possibly matching TRBD2 (6 bases). The clonotype was recovered from a woman of 80 years or more in good health. The sequenced sample was blood. CDR3 loop: CATSEGGVNNNEQFF. The CDR3 nucleotides read TGTGCCACCAGTGAGGGCGGGGTTAACAACAATGAGCAGTTCTTC.